This is a list of T cell receptor beta chains from one sample in a study of response to subunit inactivated influenza vaccine. One entry per CDR3 protein results from TCRdb running MiXCR on the RT-PCR reads. The sample has a few hundred thousand distinct CDR3 sequences, approximately 21% seen once. Sequences were derived from PBMCs from blood, sampled approximately 20 months after vaccination. These TCRs come from a man in his fifties or sixties who received an inactivated influenza vaccine. Both conserved end residues are part of each CDR3. The order of the fields is V gene, J gene, CDR3 protein.

>TRBV20-1|TRBJ2-3
CSAAPGSTDTQYF
>TRBV7-2|TRBJ2-7
CASSLGPSGFYEQYF
>TRBV27|TRBJ2-1
CASSLSASYNEQFF
>TRBV28|TRBJ2-5
CASSLAGRGPYQETQYF
>TRBV4-3|TRBJ2-1
CASSPQGLGVGNEQFF
>TRBV15|TRBJ1-3
CATSRKTGSNVGNTIYF
>TRBV5-1|TRBJ2-3
CASSLEGRGSSTDTQYF
>TRBV19|TRBJ2-1
CASSFTGEEQFF
>TRBV2|TRBJ1-1
CASSLPPDGNTEAFF
>TRBV4-1|TRBJ2-1
CASSQEGRSSYNEQFF
>TRBV4-1|TRBJ1-1
CASSQEGPRPNTEAFF
>TRBV12-3/TRBV12-4|TRBJ1-5
CASSLSDRGNQPQHF
>TRBV3-1|TRBJ2-1
CASSQDFPSSYNEQFF
>TRBV6-1|TRBJ2-1
CASSHSLAGVAEQFF
>TRBV28|TRBJ2-3
CASSSFTSGRLADTQYF